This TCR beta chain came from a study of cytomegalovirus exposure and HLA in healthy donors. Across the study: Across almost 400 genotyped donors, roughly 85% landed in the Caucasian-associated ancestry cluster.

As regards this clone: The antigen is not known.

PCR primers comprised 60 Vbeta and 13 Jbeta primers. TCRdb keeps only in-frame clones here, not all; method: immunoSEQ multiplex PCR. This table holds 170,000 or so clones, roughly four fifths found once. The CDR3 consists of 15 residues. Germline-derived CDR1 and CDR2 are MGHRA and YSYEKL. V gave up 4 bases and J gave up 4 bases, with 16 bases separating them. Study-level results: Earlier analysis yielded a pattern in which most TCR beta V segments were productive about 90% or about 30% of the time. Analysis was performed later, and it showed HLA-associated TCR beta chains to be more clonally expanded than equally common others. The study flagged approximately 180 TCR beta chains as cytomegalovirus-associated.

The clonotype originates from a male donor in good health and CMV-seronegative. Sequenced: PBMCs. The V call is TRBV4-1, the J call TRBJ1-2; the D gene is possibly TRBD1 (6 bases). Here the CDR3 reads CASSPQGQPTYGYTF. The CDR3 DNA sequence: TGCGCCAGCAGCCCCCAGGGGCAACCGACCTATGGCTACACCTTC.